This TCR beta chain was captured in a study of T cell repertoires in aging, cancer and after chemotherapy. Overall study: Paired samples before and after chemotherapy came from chronic lymphocytic leukemia patients on fludarabine- or bendamustine-based regimens.

From germline, CDR1 is MDHEN and CDR2 SYDVKM. Trimming shortened V by 4 bases and J by 6 bases, and 16 bases separated the two germline ends. This CDR3 comprises 14 residues. TRB rearrangements spanning V, D and J were amplified using mixed TRB-A/B primers. TCRdb reprocessed the multiplex PCR reads via MiXCR and lists one record per CDR3 protein. The sample consists of more than 800 distinct CDR3 sequences, about 22% of them appearing once. Study-wide points: Across the chemotherapy interval, each cancer cohort showed higher median generation probability, suggesting thymic rebound. Untreated cancer patients had significantly lower blood TCR diversity than age-matched healthy donors. Hematological cancer patients had lymphoid organ infiltration that may impair thymic emigration or T cell expansion.

TCR beta rearrangements were amplified from peripheral blood genomic DNA. Notes on this clonotype: Its antigen is unknown.

This sequence joins TRBV28 and TRBJ2-7; D possibly corresponds to TRBD2 (6 bases). Source material: blood. The TCR sequence derives from a human donor with a blood cancer. The CDR3 spells CASSSSSWRGEQYF. As DNA, the CDR3 is TGTGCCAGCAGTTCCTCCTCCTGGAGGGGCGAGCAGTACTTC.